This T cell receptor (beta chain) was sequenced in a study of identical twins. Using its own MiXCR run on the 5' RACE reads, TCRdb lists one record per CDR3 protein. This table has roughly 350,000 distinct CDR3 sequences, over 9% appearing once. These same records also appear under a second study, on yellow fever vaccine responses in identical twins.

The sequencing input was CD8+ T cells sorted from blood. The sequence derives from a woman between 18 and 30 years old in good health.

The CDR3 protein is CASGGNYEQYF. In nucleotides, the CDR3 is TGTGCCAGCGGGGGAAACTACGAGCAGTACTTC. J is TRBJ2-7 and V is TRBV27; D might be TRBD1 or TRBD2, each matching 5 bases. CDR1 and CDR2 (germline): MNHEY, SMNVEV (reference sequence). The CDR3 is 11 amino acids. Trimming shortened V by 8 bases and J by 3 bases, and 8 bases separated the two germline ends.